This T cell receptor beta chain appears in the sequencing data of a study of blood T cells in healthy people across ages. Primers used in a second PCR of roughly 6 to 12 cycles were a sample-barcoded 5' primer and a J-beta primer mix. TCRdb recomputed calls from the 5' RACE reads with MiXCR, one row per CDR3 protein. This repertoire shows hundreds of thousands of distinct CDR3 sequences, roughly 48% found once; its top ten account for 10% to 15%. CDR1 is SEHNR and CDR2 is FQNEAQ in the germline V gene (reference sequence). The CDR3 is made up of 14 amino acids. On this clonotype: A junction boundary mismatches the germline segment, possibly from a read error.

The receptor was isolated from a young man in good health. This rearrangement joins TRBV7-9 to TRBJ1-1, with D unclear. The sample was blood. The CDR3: CASSPHQMNTEAFF. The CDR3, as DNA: TGTGCCAGCAGCCCCCACCAGATGAACACTGAGGCTTTCTTT.